The 32 T cell receptor beta chains given below trace back to one sample, sequenced in a study of CD8+ T cells in alopecia areata (dated by TCRdb to the late 2010s). Library creation used the immunoSEQ multiplex PCR assay. RNA was extracted from all samples and reverse transcribed into cDNA, which served as template for TCR sequencing. As stored in TCRdb, this immuneACCESS dataset retains in-frame rearrangements with V and J assigned. A fraction of the clones does not appear; measured against another copy, unresolved V genes explain less than half of the discrepancy, and the remainder lacks a known reason. A total of 90,000 to 130,000 clones appear in this sample, approximately 54% of them only once. Of the sample, 12% is held by the ten largest clones. This specimen's time point label, per the study, means: about 5 months on oral tofacitinib. In light of the paper, this sample's treatment or condition label describes: oral pan-JAK inhibitor, 5-10 mg twice daily.

The specimen comprised CD8+ T cells sorted from blood, sampled at week 24, from a patient treated with tofacitinib. These receptors all stem from a human donor with alopecia areata.

The V and J genes are TRBV11-1 and TRBJ2-5, with D possibly being TRBD1 (5 bases). The germline V and J ends were trimmed by 7 bases and 7 bases, with 16 bases remaining between them. The CDR3 is 13 amino acids. In germline, CDR1 is SGHAT, CDR2 FQDESV (reference sequence). The CDR3 DNA reads TGTGCCAGCACCCTTGTAGGGGAAGGGACCCAGTACTTC. It is translated as CASTLVGEGTQYF.

The chain employs TRBV7-9 and TRBJ2-1, with 7 nucleotides matching TRBD2. The V gene's germline CDR1 is SEHNR and CDR2 FQNEAQ (reference sequence). The J segment lost 4 bases and the V segment lost 0 bases, leaving 3 bases of the junction unmatched. The CDR3 extends over 15 amino acids. The CDR3 sequence: CASSLAGRSYNEQFF. The DNA for the CDR3 is TGTGCCAGCAGCTTAGCCGGGAGGTCATACAATGAGCAGTTCTTC.

With regard to this clone: Distinct nucleotide sequences in the sample also encode this CDR3. This chain connects TRBV30 to TRBJ2-6; no firm D call. V dropped 0 bases and J dropped 4 bases, with 4 bases sitting between them. Looked up from germline, CDR1 is GTSNPN and CDR2 is SVGIG (reference sequence). This CDR3 contains 13 residues. This CDR3 is CAWSVSGANVLTF. The CDR3 coding sequence is TGTGCCTGGAGTGTATCGGGGGCCAACGTCCTGACTTTC.

The V and J genes are TRBV9 and TRBJ2-2, with D possibly called TRBD1 or TRBD2 (5 bases each). The V end lost 0 bases, the J end lost 4 bases, and 13 bases lay between the germline ends. The CDR3 has 16 amino acids. From germline, CDR1 is SGDLS and CDR2 YYNGEE. CDR3 in amino acids: CASSVVPGRGTGELFF. The CDR3 bases are TGTGCCAGCAGCGTAGTCCCGGGACGGGGCACCGGGGAGCTGTTTTTT. Looking up the rest from reference TRBV9 and TRBJ2-2 gives the full variable domain: DSGVTQTPKHLITATGQRVTLRCSPRSGDLSVYWYQQSLDQGLQFLIQYYNGEERAKGNILERFSAQQFPDLHSELNLSSLELGDSALYFCASSVVPGRGTGELFFGEGSRLTVL.

The rearrangement links TRBV30 to TRBJ2-3; no clear D gene. V dropped 4 bases and J dropped 2 bases, with 10 bases sitting between them. CDR3 length equals 13 residues. Germline CDR1 GTSNPN, CDR2 SVGIG (reference sequence). The CDR3 nucleotides are TGTGCCTGGATAGTACGTTCCACAGATACGCAGTATTTT. Translating it yields CAWIVRSTDTQYF.

J is TRBJ2-3 and V is TRBV5-1; D is unclear. The CDR3 length is 13 residues. V lost 0 bases and J 4 bases, leaving 6 bases between the germline ends. Per the germline V gene, CDR1 is SGHRS and CDR2 is YFSETQ. The CDR3 nucleotides are TGCGCCAGCAGCTTGGCAGCTTCAGATACGCAGTATTTT. Encoded protein: CASSLAASDTQYF.

This clone occurred a few times. V is TRBV4-2 and J is TRBJ1-3, with D possibly matching TRBD1 (6 bases). The CDR3 covers 15 residues. CDR1 and CDR2 from the germline V gene are LGHNA and YNFKEQ. The V and J ends lost 0 bases and 4 bases respectively, with 10 bases between them. CDR3 residues: CASSQDPGEGNTIYF. CDR3 coding DNA: TGTGCCAGCAGCCAAGATCCAGGGGAAGGAAACACCATATATTTT.

The chain combines TRBV5-4 with TRBJ2-1; D perhaps matches TRBD2 (6 bases). The germline V gene has CDR1 SGHNT and CDR2 YYREEE (reference sequence). V was trimmed by 0 bases and J by 0 bases, leaving 7 bases between them. The CDR3 covers 15 residues. The CDR3 sequence: CASSLGTNSYNEQFF. The CDR3 DNA reads TGTGCCAGCAGCTTGGGGACTAACTCCTACAATGAGCAGTTCTTC. Combining the CDR3 with reference TRBV5-4 and TRBJ2-1 gives the whole variable domain ETGVTQSPTHLIKTRGQQVTLRCSSQSGHNTVSWYQQALGQGPQFIFQYYREEENGRGNFPPRFSGLQFPNYSSELNVNALELDDSALYLCASSLGTNSYNEQFFGPGTRLTVL.

This clone was seen a handful of times. The rearrangement joins TRBV29-1 to TRBJ2-1, with D unresolved. V shed 4 bases and J shed 1 base, with 5 bases lying between them. From germline, CDR1 is SQVTM and CDR2 ANQGSEA. The CDR3 is 12 amino acids. DNA for the CDR3: TGCAGCGTTGGTAAATCCTACAATGAGCAGTTCTTC. This sequence encodes CSVGKSYNEQFF.

The V gene is TRBV9, the J gene TRBJ2-2; no definite D call. CDR3 length equals 13 residues. The V end lost 2 bases, the J end lost 3 bases, and 5 bases lay between the germline ends. Germline V lookup: CDR1 SGDLS, CDR2 YYNGEE. The CDR3 region has the DNA TGTGCCAGCAGCGTTTCTCACACCGGGGAGCTGTTTTTT. As protein: CASSVSHTGELFF.

On this clone: At one of its ends the junction is not consistent with the germline gene, which may arise from a read error. The rearrangement uses TRBV29-1 and TRBJ2-7, with a possible D match to TRBD1 (5 bases). The CDR3 runs 13 residues. CDR1 and CDR2 (germline): SQVTM, ANQGSEA. The DNA of the CDR3 is TGCAGCGTCGAAGGGGTATTCGGCTACGAGCAGTACTTC. Amino acid sequence: CSVEGVFGYEQYF.

Concerning this clone: A far larger clone differs by one base, so this is likely a read error. The rearrangement links TRBV10-3 to TRBJ2-3, with 11 bases identical to TRBD2. Trimming removed 3 bases from V and 1 base from J; junction bases left unmatched: 3. Germline CDR1 ENHRY, CDR2 SYGVKD. The CDR3 runs 16 residues. CDR3 amino acids: CAISDSTSGGTDTQYF. The DNA for the CDR3 is TGTGCCATCAGTGACTCGACTAGCGGGGGCACAGATACGCAGTATTTT.

The V gene is TRBV7-8, the J gene TRBJ2-2, with D maybe TRBD1 (5 bases). The germline V gene has CDR1 SGHVS and CDR2 FQNEAQ. V lost 6 bases, J lost 6 bases, and 8 bases lay in between. The CDR3 spans 12 residues. CDR3 protein: CASRRQSGELFF. DNA of the CDR3: TGTGCCAGCAGGAGACAGTCCGGGGAGCTGTTTTTT.

J is TRBJ2-7 and V is TRBV5-6; possible D gene TRBD1, 6 bases. The CDR3 extends over 13 amino acids. CDR1 is SGHDT and CDR2 is YYEEEE in the germline V gene. V was clipped by 4 bases and J by 2 bases, with 10 bases between them. CDR3 sequence: CASSAGEAYEQYF. The CDR3 nucleotides read TGTGCCAGCAGCGCAGGGGAAGCCTACGAGCAGTACTTC.

This chain connects TRBV6-1 to TRBJ1-5, with 10 bases matching TRBD1. This CDR3 is built from 15 residues. Per the germline V gene, CDR1 is MNHNS and CDR2 is SASEGT. V shed 2 bases, J shed 7 bases, and the junction held 5 bases outside the gene matches. CDR3 nucleotide sequence: TGTGCCAGCAGTGAATCGGCGACAGGGGGCCAGCCCCAGCATTTT. Translated: CASSESATGGQPQHF.

The chain combines TRBV7-2 with TRBJ2-1; TRBD2 matches at 8 bases. CDR1 SGHTA and CDR2 FQGNSA come from the germline V gene. V was clipped by 5 bases and J by 1 base; unmatched bases: 4. CDR3 length: 15 amino acids. The CDR3 loop reads CASSGLAGSYNEQFF. The CDR3, as DNA: TGTGCCAGCAGCGGACTAGCAGGGTCCTACAATGAGCAGTTCTTC.

The chain has TRBV2 and TRBJ1-2; TRBD1 is a possible D gene (6 bases). The CDR3 totals 12 residues. Trimming stripped 7 bases from V and 3 bases from J, with 9 bases between. Looked up from germline, CDR1 is SNHLY and CDR2 is FYNNEI. CDR3 sequence: CASINRDYGYTF. CDR3 coding DNA: TGTGCCAGCATAAACAGGGACTATGGCTACACCTTC.

The V call is TRBV13, the J call TRBJ2-5; 10 nucleotides line up with TRBD1. Germline lookup yields CDR1 PRHDT and CDR2 FYEKMQ (reference sequence). Germline trimming cut 5 bases from V and 5 bases from J; bases unmatched to any gene: 5. The CDR3 is 14 amino acids. The CDR3 coding sequence is TGTGCCAGCAGCGACGGGACAGGGGACGAGACCCAGTACTTC. This codes for CASSDGTGDETQYF.

The genes are TRBV27 and TRBJ1-6, with TRBD1 matching 8 bases. Germline V lookup: CDR1 MNHEY, CDR2 SMNVEV (reference sequence). The CDR3 runs to 15 residues. Unmatched junction bases numbered 6, after V lost 2 bases and J lost 9 bases. The CDR3 spells CASSLVQGATSPLHF. As DNA, the CDR3 is TGTGCCAGCAGTTTAGTGCAGGGGGCTACTTCACCCCTCCACTTT.

J is TRBJ2-7 and V is TRBV4-1, with a tentative D call TRBD2 (5 bases). Germline V gene data show CDR1 as MGHRA and CDR2 as YSYEKL. V lost 4 bases and J lost 0, with 13 bases in between. There are 15 residues in the CDR3. The CDR3 nucleotides read TGCGCCAGCAGCCCCTGGGAGAGCAGCTCCTACGAGCAGTACTTC. Translating gives CASSPWESSSYEQYF.

This chain joins TRBV19 and TRBJ1-1; D gene ambiguous. The CDR3 extends over 13 amino acids. Germline CDR1 is LNHDA and CDR2 is SQIVND (reference sequence). Trimming cost V 6 bases and J 0 bases, with 8 bases left between them. CDR3 sequence: CASRGLMNTEAFF. For the CDR3, the DNA is TGTGCCAGTAGGGGGTTAATGAACACTGAAGCTTTCTTT.

The chain employs TRBV4-3 and TRBJ1-2, with a tentative D call TRBD1 (6 bases). The CDR3 length is 16 residues. The ends were cut back, 2 bases at V and 7 bases at J, with 20 bases in the middle. CDR1 and CDR2 from the germline V gene are LGHNA and YSLEER. CDR3 in amino acids: CASSQWISVRGGGYTF. The DNA for the CDR3 is TGCGCCAGCAGCCAATGGATTTCAGTCAGGGGTGGTGGCTACACCTTC.

V and J are TRBV7-8 and TRBJ1-1; D call uncertain. The V end was cut by 4 bases, the J end by 1 base, with 16 bases between. The germline gives CDR1 SGHVS, CDR2 FQNEAQ. The CDR3 length is 16 residues. The CDR3 coding sequence is TGTGCCAGCAGCTCTTATAGACCAGCAGGGAACACTGAAGCTTTCTTT. It specifies CASSSYRPAGNTEAFF. The variable domain in full, completed from reference TRBV7-8 and TRBJ1-1, reads GAGVSQSPRYKVAKRGQDVALRCDPISGHVSLFWYQQALGQGPEFLTYFQNEAQLDKSGLPSDRFFAERPEGSVSTLKIQRTQQEDSAVYLCASSSYRPAGNTEAFFGQGTRLTVV.

The genes are TRBV7-6 and TRBJ2-1; D may be TRBD1 (5 bases). V was pared by 1 base and J by 6 bases, with 7 bases between. This CDR3 spans 13 amino acids. Germline values: CDR1 SGHVS, CDR2 FNYEAQ. This CDR3 is CASSLGGLNEQFF. CDR3 DNA: TGTGCCAGCAGCTTAGGGGGCCTCAATGAGCAGTTCTTC. Together with reference TRBV7-6 and TRBJ2-1, the CDR3 gives the full variable domain: GAGVSQSPRYKVTKRGQDVALRCDPISGHVSLYWYRQALGQGPEFLTYFNYEAQQDKSGLPNDRFSAERPEGSISTLTIQRTEQRDSAMYRCASSLGGLNEQFFGPGTRLTVL.

The genes are TRBV29-1 and TRBJ2-7, with no clear D. The CDR3 consists of 12 residues. The germline CDR1 and CDR2 sequences are SQVTM and ANQGSEA. Trimming took off 5 bases at V and 2 bases at J, with 10 bases between the two ends. The DNA of the CDR3 is TGCAGCGTTTCCCTCCAGGCCTACGAGCAGTACTTC. It yields the protein CSVSLQAYEQYF.

The chain recombines TRBV30 with TRBJ2-2, with 7 bases aligning to TRBD1. Trimming took 0 bases from V and 5 from J; bases not matched to a gene: 6. There are 15 residues in the CDR3. Germline-derived CDR1 and CDR2 are GTSNPN and SVGIG (reference sequence). The CDR3: CAWSVMGQTTGELFF. As DNA, the CDR3 is TGTGCCTGGAGTGTAATGGGACAGACAACCGGGGAGCTGTTTTTT.

The chain is built from TRBV9 and TRBJ2-4; D is unresolved. This CDR3 comprises 15 residues. Trimming stripped 0 bases from V and 6 bases from J, with 13 bases between. Germline values: CDR1 SGDLS, CDR2 YYNGEE. CDR3 sequence reads: CASSVDGGVGNIQYF. The CDR3 DNA is TGTGCCAGCAGCGTAGATGGTGGGGTCGGAAACATTCAGTACTTC.

The V and J genes are TRBV10-3 and TRBJ2-2, with no clear D. Trimming shortened V by 5 bases and J by 4 bases, and 11 bases separated the two germline ends. Per germline, CDR1 ENHRY and CDR2 SYGVKD. The CDR3 runs 14 residues. The CDR3 nucleotides read TGTGCCATCAGTCCCGTTGGTATCACCGGGGAGCTGTTTTTT. Translating gives CAISPVGITGELFF.

This sequence joins TRBV6-5 and TRBJ2-1; TRBD1 matches 9 bases. CDR1 is MNHEY, CDR2 SVGAGI, per germline. The CDR3 is 14 residues long. Trimming removed 6 bases from V and 7 bases from J; junction bases left unmatched: 7. The CDR3 reads CASREDRGWNEQFF. In DNA form, the CDR3 reads TGTGCCAGCAGGGAGGACAGGGGATGGAATGAGCAGTTCTTC.

Note on this clone: A much larger clone sits a single nucleotide away, making a read error possible. The CDR3 region has the DNA TGTGCCAGCAGCCAAGAGCGGGGGGGCCAAGAGACCCAGTACTTC. Amino acid sequence: CASSQERGGQETQYF. The chain joins TRBV5-4 to TRBJ2-5; 10 nucleotides agree with TRBD2. The CDR3 has 15 residues. Trimming at V came to 4 bases and at J to 1 base, leaving 4 bases not matched to a gene. Germline V lookup: CDR1 SGHNT, CDR2 YYREEE (reference sequence).

This clone was seen a few times. The chain has TRBV13 and TRBJ1-2; TRBD1 matches 7 bases. V dropped 5 bases and J dropped 3; count of bases not matched to a gene: 6. The CDR3 spans 14 residues. The germline V gene encodes CDR1 PRHDT and CDR2 FYEKMQ (reference sequence). This chain's CDR3 is CASSLRGRDYGYTF. The CDR3 DNA follows: TGTGCCAGCAGCCTTAGGGGGCGCGACTATGGCTACACCTTC. Together with reference TRBV13 and TRBJ1-2, the CDR3 gives the full variable domain: AAGVIQSPRHLIKEKRETATLKCYPIPRHDTVYWYQQGPGQDPQFLISFYEKMQSDKGSIPDRFSAQQFSDYHSELNMSSLELGDSALYFCASSLRGRDYGYTFGSGTRLTVV.

The chain uses TRBV19 and TRBJ1-1, with a possible D match to TRBD1 (5 bases). This CDR3 has 12 residues. The germline CDR1 and CDR2 sequences are LNHDA and SQIVND (reference sequence). The V gene lost 3 bases and the J gene lost 11 bases, with 13 bases spanning the gap. CDR3 nucleotide sequence: TGTGCCAGTAGTATGGGAGGGGTTAGTGCTTTCTTT. Translated, it gives CASSMGGVSAFF.